The entry below describes one T cell receptor beta chain. Its specificity is not known. The data originate from a study of cytomegalovirus exposure and HLA in healthy donors. Broader study findings: The study carried out a later analysis of TCR beta sequences. It associated some 18,000 of them with specific HLA alleles at a false discovery rate of 0.05. The productive fraction for most TCR beta V segments was about 90% or about 30% in an earlier analysis. Sequencing depth across donors, presence/absence analyses assumed, was roughly uniform. Later work found that TCR association rates differed between HLA loci; DRB1 had the most and HLA-C the fewest.

CDR3 length equals 13 residues. V was pared by 7 bases and J by 0 bases, with 10 bases between. CDR1 is MNHNS and CDR2 is SASEGT in the germline V gene. This PCR relied on a set of 60 Vbeta primers and 13 Jbeta primers. Here immunoSEQ multiplex PCR was the method, and the copy in TCRdb shows in-frame clones only, minus some. The table lists under 200,000 clones, 60% to 80% of them singletons. The material sequenced was PBMCs. The TCR originated in a man between 60 and 75 years old in good health and CMV-seronegative. The chain combines TRBV6-1 with TRBJ2-7; no reliable D call. CDR3 residues: CASTTVNSYEQYF. The CDR3 nucleotides read TGTGCCAGCACAACGGTTAACTCCTACGAGCAGTACTTC.